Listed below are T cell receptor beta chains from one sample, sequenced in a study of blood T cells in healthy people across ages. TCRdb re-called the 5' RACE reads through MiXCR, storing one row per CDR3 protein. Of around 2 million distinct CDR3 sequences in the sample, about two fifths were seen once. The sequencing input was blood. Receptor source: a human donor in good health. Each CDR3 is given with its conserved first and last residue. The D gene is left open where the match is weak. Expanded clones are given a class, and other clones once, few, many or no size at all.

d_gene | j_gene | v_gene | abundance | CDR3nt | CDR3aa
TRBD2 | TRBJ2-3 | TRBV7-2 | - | TGTGCCAGCAGCTTAGCGGCGATCCCTAGCGGGGTAGCAGATACGCAGTATTTT | CASSLAAIPSGVADTQYF
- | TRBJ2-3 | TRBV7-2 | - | TGTGCCAGCAGCTTAGGGGACTTTCTTAACACAGATACGCAGTATTTT | CASSLGDFLNTDTQYF
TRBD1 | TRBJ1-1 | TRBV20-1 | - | TGCAGTGCACCGCCAGGGGAGGGGGCGCAGACTGAAGCTTTCTTT | CSAPPGEGAQTEAFF
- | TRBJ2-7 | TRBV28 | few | TGTGCCAGCAGTAGGCTTTCCGGGACCGCCGTCTCCTACGAGCAGTACTTC | CASSRLSGTAVSYEQYF
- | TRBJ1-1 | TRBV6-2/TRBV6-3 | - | TGTGCCAGCAGCCGGGGACACTCCGAAGCTTTCTTT | CASSRGHSEAFF
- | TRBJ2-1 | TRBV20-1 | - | TGCAGTGCTAGCGGGGCCAATGAGCAGTTCTTC | CSASGANEQFF
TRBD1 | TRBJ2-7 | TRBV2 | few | TGTGCCAGCAGTGATGGGTCCGGGACAGTTCGCTACGAGCAGTACTTC | CASSDGSGTVRYEQYF
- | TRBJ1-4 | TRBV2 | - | TGTGCCAGCAGTGAGTTGACCTCAAATGAAAAACTGTTTTTT | CASSELTSNEKLFF
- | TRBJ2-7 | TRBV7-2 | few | TGTGCCAGCAGCTTAGGGGGTACGGGGTCCCACGAGCAGTACTTC | CASSLGGTGSHEQYF
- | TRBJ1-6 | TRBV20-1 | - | TGCAGTGCGGGGCGGAATAATTCACCCCTCCACTTT | CSAGRNNSPLHF